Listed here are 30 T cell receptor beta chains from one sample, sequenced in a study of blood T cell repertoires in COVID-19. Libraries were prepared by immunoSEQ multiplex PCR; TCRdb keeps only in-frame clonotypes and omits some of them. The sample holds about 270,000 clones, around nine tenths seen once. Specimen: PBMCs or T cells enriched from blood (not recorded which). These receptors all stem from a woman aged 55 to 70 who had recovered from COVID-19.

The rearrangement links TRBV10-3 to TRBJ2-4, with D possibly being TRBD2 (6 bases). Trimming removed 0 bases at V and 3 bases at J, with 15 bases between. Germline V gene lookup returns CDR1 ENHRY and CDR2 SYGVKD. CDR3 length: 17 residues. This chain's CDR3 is CAISESGQEGFKNIQYF. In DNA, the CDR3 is TGTGCCATCAGTGAGTCGGGTCAGGAGGGCTTCAAAAACATTCAGTACTTC.

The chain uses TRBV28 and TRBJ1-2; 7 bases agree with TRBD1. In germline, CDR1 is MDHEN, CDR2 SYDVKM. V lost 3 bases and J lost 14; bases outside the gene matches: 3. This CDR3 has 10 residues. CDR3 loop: CASSFDRVTF. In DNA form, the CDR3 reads TGTGCCAGCAGTTTCGACAGGGTTACCTTC.

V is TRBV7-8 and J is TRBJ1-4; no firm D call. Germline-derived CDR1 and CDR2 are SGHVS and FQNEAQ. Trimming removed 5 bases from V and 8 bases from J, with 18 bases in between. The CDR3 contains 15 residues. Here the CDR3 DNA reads TGTGCCAGCAGCGTCCGACGGATCTCGGGGGAAAAACTGTTTTTT. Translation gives CASSVRRISGEKLFF. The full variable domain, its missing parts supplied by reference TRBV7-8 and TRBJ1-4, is GAGVSQSPRYKVAKRGQDVALRCDPISGHVSLFWYQQALGQGPEFLTYFQNEAQLDKSGLPSDRFFAERPEGSVSTLKIQRTQQEDSAVYLCASSVRRISGEKLFFGSGTQLSVL.

The CDR3: CASSGENTEAFF. DNA for the CDR3: TGTGCCAGCAGTGGAGAGAACACTGAAGCTTTCTTT. This chain links TRBV2 with TRBJ1-1; D is uncertain. V dropped 4 bases and J dropped 1 base, with 4 bases sitting between them. Germline loops: CDR1 SNHLY, CDR2 FYNNEI. The CDR3 covers 12 residues.

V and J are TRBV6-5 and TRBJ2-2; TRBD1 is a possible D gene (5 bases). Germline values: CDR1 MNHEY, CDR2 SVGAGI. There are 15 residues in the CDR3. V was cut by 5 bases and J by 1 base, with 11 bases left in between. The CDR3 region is CASSSPRENTGELFF. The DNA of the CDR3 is TGTGCCAGCAGTAGTCCCAGGGAGAACACCGGGGAGCTGTTTTTT.

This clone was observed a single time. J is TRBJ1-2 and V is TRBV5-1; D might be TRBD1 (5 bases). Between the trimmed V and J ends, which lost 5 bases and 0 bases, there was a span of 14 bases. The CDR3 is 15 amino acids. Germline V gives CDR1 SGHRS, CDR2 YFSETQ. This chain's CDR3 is CASRVQGAANYGYTF. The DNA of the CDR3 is TGCGCCAGCAGGGTTCAAGGGGCAGCTAACTATGGCTACACCTTC.

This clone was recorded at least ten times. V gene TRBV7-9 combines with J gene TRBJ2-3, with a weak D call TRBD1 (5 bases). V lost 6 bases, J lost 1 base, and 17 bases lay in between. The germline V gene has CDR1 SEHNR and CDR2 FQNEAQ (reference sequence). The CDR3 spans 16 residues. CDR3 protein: CASSSNQGYGTDTQYF. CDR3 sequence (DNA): TGTGCCAGCAGTTCAAATCAGGGTTATGGCACAGATACGCAGTATTTT.

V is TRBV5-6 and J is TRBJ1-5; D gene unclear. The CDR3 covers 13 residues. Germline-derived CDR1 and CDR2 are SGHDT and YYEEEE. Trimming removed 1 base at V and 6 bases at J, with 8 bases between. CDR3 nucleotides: TGTGCCAGCAGCTTGTCCAGGATTCAGCCCCAGCATTTT. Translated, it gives CASSLSRIQPQHF.

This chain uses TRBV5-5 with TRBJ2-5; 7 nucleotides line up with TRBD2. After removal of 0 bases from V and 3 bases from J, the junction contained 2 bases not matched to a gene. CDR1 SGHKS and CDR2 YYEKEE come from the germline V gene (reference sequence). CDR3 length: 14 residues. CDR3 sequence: CASSLASGEETQYF. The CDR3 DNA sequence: TGTGCCAGCAGCTTGGCAAGCGGGGAAGAGACCCAGTACTTC.

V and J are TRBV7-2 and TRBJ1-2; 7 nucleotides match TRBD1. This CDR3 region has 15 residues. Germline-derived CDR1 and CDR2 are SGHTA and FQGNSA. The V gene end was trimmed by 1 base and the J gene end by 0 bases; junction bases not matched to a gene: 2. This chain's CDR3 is CASSLGRGTNYGYTF. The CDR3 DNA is TGTGCCAGCAGCTTAGGCAGGGGGACTAACTATGGCTACACCTTC.

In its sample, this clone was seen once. CDR3: CASGSGTGSSPLHF. CDR3 sequence (DNA): TGTGCCAGCGGATCCGGGACAGGAAGTTCACCCCTCCACTTT. The V and J genes are TRBV7-3 and TRBJ1-6, with 8 bases fitting TRBD1. Germline V CDR1 and CDR2: SGHTA, FQGTGA. The CDR3 is made up of 14 amino acids. The V and J ends lost 8 bases and 9 bases, in that order; junction bases with no gene match: 9.

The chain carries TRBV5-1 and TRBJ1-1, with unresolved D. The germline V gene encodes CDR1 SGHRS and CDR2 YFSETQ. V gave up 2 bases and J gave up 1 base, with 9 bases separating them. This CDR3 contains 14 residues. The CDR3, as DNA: TGCGCCAGCAGCTTCACAGATTCGAACACTGAAGCTTTCTTT. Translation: CASSFTDSNTEAFF.

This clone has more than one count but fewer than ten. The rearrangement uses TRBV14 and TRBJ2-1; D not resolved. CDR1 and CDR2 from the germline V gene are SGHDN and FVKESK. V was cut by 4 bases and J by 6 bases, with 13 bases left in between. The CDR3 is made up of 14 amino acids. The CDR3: CASSPSLQVNEQFF. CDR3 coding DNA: TGTGCCAGCAGCCCCAGCCTCCAGGTCAATGAGCAGTTCTTC.

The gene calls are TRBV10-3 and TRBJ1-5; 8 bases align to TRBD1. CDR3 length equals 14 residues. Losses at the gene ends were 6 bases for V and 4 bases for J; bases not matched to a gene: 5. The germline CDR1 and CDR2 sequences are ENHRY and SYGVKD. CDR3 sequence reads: CAIRDDRGNQPQHF. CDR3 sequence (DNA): TGTGCCATCAGAGATGACAGGGGAAATCAGCCCCAGCATTTT.

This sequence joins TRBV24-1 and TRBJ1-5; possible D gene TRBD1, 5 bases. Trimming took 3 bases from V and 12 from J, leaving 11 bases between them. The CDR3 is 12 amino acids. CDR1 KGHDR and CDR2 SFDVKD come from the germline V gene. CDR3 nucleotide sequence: TGTGCCACCAGTGATCAAGGGGAGGTCCAGCATTTT. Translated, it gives CATSDQGEVQHF.

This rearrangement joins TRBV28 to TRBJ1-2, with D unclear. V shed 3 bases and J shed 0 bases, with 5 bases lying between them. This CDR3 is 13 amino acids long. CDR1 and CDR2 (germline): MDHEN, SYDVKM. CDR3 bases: TGTGCCAGCAGTTTGGGCGCTAACTATGGCTACACCTTC. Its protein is CASSLGANYGYTF.

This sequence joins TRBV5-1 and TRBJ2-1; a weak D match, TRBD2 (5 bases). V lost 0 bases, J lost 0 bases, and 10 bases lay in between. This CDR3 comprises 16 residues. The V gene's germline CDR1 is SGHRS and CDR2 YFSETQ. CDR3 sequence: CASSLEAASSYNEQFF. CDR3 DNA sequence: TGCGCCAGCAGCTTGGAAGCGGCGAGCTCCTACAATGAGCAGTTCTTC.

In nucleotides, the CDR3 is TGTGCCAGCGATGACTACTCTGCAGAGACCCAGTACTTC. Amino acids: CASDDYSAETQYF. The chain uses TRBV6-5 and TRBJ2-5; D perhaps matches TRBD2 (5 bases). Germline V lookup: CDR1 MNHEY, CDR2 SVGAGI. The CDR3 consists of 13 residues. V was cut by 8 bases and J by 4 bases, with 14 bases left in between.

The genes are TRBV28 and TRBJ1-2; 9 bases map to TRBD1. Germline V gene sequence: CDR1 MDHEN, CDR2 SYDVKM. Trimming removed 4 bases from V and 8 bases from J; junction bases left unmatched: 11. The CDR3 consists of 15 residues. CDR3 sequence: CASSSFTGQGLGYTF. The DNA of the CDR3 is TGTGCCAGCAGTTCCTTTACGGGACAGGGTCTCGGCTACACCTTC.

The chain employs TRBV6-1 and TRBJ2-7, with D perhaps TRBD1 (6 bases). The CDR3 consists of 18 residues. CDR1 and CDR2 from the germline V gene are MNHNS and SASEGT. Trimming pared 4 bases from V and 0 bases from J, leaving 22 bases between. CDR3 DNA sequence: TGTGCCAGCAGTGGAATACAGGGCCCTCGCGGCCTCTCCTACGAGCAGTACTTC. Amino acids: CASSGIQGPRGLSYEQYF.

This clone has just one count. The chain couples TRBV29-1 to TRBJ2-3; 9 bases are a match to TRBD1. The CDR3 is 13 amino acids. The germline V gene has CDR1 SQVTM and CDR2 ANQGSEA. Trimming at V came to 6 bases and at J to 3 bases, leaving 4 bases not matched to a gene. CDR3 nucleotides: TGCAGCGTGGGGACAGGGAGAACAGATACGCAGTATTTT. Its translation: CSVGTGRTDTQYF.

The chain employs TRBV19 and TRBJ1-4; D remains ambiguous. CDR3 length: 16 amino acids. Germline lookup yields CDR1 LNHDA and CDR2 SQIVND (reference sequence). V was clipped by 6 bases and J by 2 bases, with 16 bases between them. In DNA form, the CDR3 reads TGTGCCAGTAGCAGACACCTTGGCTCGACTAATGAAAAACTGTTTTTT. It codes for CASSRHLGSTNEKLFF.

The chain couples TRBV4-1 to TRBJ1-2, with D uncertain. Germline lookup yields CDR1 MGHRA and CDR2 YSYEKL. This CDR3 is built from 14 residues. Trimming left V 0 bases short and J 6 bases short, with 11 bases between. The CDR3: CASSQDGTADGYTF. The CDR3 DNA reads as TGCGCCAGCAGCCAAGATGGAACGGCGGATGGCTACACCTTC.

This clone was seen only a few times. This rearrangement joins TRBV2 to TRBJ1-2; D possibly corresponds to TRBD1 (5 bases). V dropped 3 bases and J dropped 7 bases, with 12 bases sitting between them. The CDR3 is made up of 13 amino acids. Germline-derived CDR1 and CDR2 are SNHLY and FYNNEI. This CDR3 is CASSEDRGGGYTF. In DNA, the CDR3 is TGTGCCAGCAGTGAGGATAGGGGTGGTGGCTACACCTTC.

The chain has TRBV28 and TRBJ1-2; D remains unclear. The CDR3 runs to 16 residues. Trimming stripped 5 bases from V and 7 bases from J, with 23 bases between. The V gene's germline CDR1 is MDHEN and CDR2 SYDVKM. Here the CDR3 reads CASSRQAFHNLPGYTF. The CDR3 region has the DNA TGTGCCAGCAGTCGGCAGGCATTCCACAATCTTCCTGGCTACACCTTC.

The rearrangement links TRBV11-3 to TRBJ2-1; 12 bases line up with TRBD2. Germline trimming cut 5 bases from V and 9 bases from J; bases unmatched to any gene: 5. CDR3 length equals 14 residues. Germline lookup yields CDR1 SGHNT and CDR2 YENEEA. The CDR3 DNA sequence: TGTGCCAGCAGCCATAGACTAGCGGGAGTTGAGCAGTTCTTC. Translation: CASSHRLAGVEQFF.

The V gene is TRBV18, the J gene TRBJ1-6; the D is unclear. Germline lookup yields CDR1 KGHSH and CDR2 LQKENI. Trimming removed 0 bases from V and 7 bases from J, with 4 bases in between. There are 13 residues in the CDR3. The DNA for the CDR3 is TGTGCCAGCTCACCACCATTAAATTCACCCCTCCACTTT. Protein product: CASSPPLNSPLHF.

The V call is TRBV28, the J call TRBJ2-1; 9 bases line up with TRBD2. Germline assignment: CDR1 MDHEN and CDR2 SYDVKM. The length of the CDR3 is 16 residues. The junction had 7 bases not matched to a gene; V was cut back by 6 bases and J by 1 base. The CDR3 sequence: CASRVSGSGSYNEQFF. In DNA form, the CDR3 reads TGTGCCAGCAGGGTTAGCGGGAGCGGATCCTACAATGAGCAGTTCTTC.

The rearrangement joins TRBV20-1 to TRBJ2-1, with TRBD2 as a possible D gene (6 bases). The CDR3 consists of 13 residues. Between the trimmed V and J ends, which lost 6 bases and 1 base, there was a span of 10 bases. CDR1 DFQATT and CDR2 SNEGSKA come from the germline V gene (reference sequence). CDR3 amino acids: CSASAGSYNEQFF. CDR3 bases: TGCAGTGCGAGTGCGGGGTCCTACAATGAGCAGTTCTTC.

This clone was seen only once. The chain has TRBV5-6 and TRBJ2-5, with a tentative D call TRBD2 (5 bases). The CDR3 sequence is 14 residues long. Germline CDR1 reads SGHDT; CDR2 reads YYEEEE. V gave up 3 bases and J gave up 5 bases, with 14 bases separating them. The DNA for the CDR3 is TGTGCCAGCAGCTCCTCGGGCGGCGGGGAGACCCAGTACTTC. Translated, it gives CASSSSGGGETQYF.